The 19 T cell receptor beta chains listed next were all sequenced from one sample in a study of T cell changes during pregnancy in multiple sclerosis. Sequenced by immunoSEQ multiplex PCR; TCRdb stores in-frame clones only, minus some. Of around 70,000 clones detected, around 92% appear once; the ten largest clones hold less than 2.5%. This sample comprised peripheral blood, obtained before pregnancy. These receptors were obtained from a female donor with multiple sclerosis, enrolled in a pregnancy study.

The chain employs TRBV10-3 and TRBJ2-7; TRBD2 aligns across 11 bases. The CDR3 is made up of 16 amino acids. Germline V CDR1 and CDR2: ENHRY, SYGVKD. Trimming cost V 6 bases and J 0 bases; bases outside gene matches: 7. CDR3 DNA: TGTGCCATCAGGGGGACTAGCGGTTCCACCTCCTACGAGCAGTACTTC. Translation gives CAIRGTSGSTSYEQYF.

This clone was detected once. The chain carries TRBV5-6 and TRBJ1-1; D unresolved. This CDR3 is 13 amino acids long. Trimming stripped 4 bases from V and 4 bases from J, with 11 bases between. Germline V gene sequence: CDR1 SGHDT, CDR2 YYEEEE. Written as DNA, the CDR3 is TGTGCCAGCAGCGGTACATCAAGCACTGAAGCTTTCTTT. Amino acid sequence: CASSGTSSTEAFF.

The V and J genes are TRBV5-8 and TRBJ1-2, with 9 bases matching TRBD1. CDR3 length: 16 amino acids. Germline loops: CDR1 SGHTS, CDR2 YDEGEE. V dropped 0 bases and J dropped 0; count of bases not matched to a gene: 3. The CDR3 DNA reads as TGTGCCAGCAGCTTGGCCGGGACAGGGTCTAACTATGGCTACACCTTC. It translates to CASSLAGTGSNYGYTF.

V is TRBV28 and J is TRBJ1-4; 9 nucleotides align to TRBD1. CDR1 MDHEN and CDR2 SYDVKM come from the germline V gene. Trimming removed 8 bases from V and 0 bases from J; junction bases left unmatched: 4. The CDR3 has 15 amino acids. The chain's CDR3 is CASGTGIATNEKLFF. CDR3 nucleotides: TGTGCCAGCGGGACAGGGATTGCAACTAATGAAAAACTGTTTTTT.

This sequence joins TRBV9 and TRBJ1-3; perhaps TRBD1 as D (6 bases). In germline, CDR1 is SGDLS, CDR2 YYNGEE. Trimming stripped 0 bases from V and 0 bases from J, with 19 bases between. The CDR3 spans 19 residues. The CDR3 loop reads CASSVDEGGGSHSGNTIYF. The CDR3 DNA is TGTGCCAGCAGCGTAGATGAGGGGGGGGGATCCCACTCTGGAAACACCATATATTTT.

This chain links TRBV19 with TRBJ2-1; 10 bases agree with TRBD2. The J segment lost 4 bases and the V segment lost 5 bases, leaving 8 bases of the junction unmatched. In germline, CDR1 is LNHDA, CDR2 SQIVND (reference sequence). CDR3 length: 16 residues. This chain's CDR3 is CASSLGLAVDYNEQFF. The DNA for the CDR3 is TGTGCCAGTAGTTTAGGACTAGCGGTTGATTACAATGAGCAGTTCTTC.

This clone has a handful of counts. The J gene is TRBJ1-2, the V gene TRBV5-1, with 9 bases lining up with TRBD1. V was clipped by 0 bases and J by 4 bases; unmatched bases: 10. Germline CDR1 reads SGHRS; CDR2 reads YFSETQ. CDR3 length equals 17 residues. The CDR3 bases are TGCGCCAGCAGCTTGGCCAGGGGACAGGGACCCCGCTATGGCTACACCTTC. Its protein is CASSLARGQGPRYGYTF.

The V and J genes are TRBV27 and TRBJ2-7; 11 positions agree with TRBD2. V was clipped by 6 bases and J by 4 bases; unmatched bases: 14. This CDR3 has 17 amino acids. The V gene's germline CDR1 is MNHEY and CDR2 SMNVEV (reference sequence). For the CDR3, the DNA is TGTGCCAGCAGGCCCCCCCTTGGGGTAGCGGGAGGGTACGAGCAGTACTTC. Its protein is CASRPPLGVAGGYEQYF.

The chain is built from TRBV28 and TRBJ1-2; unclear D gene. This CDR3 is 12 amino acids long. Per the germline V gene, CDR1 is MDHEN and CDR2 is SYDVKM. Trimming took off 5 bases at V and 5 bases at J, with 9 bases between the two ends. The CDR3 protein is CASSNGAYGYTF. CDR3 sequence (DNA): TGTGCCAGCAGTAACGGAGCATATGGCTACACCTTC.

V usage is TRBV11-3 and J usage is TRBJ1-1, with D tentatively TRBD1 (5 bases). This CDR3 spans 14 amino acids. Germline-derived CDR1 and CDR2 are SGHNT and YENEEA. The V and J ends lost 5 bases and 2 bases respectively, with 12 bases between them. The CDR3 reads CASSDTGPNTEAFF. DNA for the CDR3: TGTGCCAGCAGCGATACAGGACCAAACACTGAAGCTTTCTTT.

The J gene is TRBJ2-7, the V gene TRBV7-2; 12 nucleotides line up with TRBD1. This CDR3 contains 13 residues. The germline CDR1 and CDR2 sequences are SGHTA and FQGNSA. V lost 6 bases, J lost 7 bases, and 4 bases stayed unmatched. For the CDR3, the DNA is TGTGCCAGCAGTCGGGACAGGGGGCCTGAGCAGTACTTC. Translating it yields CASSRDRGPEQYF.

CDR3 coding DNA: TGTGCCAGCAGCTCCAGACAGGGGAATGAAAAACTGTTTTTT. This sequence encodes CASSSRQGNEKLFF. V and J are TRBV7-9 and TRBJ1-4; 8 bases align to TRBD1. CDR1 is SEHNR, CDR2 FQNEAQ, per germline (reference sequence). This CDR3 is built from 14 residues. The V segment lost 4 bases and the J segment 5 bases; nucleotides outside the gene matches: 3.

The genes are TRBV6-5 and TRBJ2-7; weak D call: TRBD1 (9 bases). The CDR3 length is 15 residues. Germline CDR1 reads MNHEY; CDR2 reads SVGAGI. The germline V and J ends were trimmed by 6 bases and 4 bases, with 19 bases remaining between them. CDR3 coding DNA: TGTGCCAGCAGAACCCTTAGCGGGACAGGGTACGAGCAGTACTTC. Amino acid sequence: CASRTLSGTGYEQYF.

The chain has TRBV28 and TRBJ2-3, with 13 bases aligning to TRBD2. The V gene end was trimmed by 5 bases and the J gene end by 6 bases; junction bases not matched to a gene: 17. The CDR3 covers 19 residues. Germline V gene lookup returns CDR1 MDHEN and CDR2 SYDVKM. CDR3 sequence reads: CASSLPRTSGSRRTDTQYF. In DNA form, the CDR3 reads TGTGCCAGCAGTCTGCCCCGGACTAGCGGGAGCAGAAGGACCGATACGCAGTATTTT.

CDR3 loop: CASIWDRNTEAFF. CDR3 coding DNA: TGTGCCAGCATCTGGGACAGGAACACTGAAGCTTTCTTT. This chain connects TRBV2 to TRBJ1-1; TRBD1 matches 7 bases. Trimming cost V 7 bases and J 1 base; bases outside gene matches: 3. The CDR3 contains 13 residues. Germline CDR1 reads SNHLY; CDR2 reads FYNNEI.

CDR3 region: CASSLGGNRYEQYF. The CDR3 nucleotides read TGTGCCAGCAGCTTAGGCGGGAACCGGTACGAGCAGTACTTC. The chain joins TRBV7-6 to TRBJ2-7, with D possibly matching TRBD2 (6 bases). The CDR3 extends over 14 amino acids. Germline V lookup: CDR1 SGHVS, CDR2 FNYEAQ. V was clipped by 1 base and J by 4 bases, with 11 bases between them.

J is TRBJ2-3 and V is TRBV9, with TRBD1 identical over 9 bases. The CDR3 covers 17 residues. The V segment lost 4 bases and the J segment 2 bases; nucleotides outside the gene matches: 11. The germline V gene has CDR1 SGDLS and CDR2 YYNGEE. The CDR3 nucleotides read TGTGCCAGCAGCTTACGAGTTGGGACAGGGTTCACAGATACGCAGTATTTT. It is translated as CASSLRVGTGFTDTQYF.

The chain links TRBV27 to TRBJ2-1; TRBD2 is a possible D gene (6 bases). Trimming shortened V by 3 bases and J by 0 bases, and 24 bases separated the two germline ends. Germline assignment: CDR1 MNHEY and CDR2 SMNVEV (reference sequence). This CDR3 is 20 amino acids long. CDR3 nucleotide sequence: TGTGCCAGCAGTTTCTTTTTCGGAGGGACGTCAAAAAGCTCCTACAATGAGCAGTTCTTC. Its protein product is CASSFFFGGTSKSSYNEQFF.

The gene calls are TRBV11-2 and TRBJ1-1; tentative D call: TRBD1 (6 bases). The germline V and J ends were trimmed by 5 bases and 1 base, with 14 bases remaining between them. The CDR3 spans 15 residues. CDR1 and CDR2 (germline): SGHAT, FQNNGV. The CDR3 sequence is CASSLKGRGNTEAFF. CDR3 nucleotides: TGTGCCAGCAGCCTGAAGGGCAGGGGGAACACTGAAGCTTTCTTT.